A selection of T cell receptor beta chains follows, all from one sample in a study of T cell responses to AZD1222 COVID-19 vaccine. Sequencing was performed with immunoSEQ multiplex PCR; in TCRdb, only in-frame clones are kept and a portion is missing. The table shows 150,000 to 200,000 clones, with just over 90% occurring only once. The source material was peripheral blood, sampled on day 0 of AZD1222 vaccination. The receptors come from an adult in good health. Each CDR3 is given with its conserved first and last residue. A D gene is named only where the DNA matches it firmly. The size field is filled for only some rows; it gives once, few, many or a size class.

abundance,d_gene,j_gene,v_gene,CDR3nt,CDR3aa
.,.,TRBJ2-7,TRBV28,TGTGCCAGCATGGACCTCCTACTATCCGAGCAGTACTTC,CASMDLLLSEQYF
.,TRBD1,TRBJ1-1,TRBV10-3,TGTGCCATCAGAACAGGGGGAACTGAAGCTTTCTTT,CAIRTGGTEAFF
.,TRBD1,TRBJ1-5,TRBV27,TGTGCCAGCAGTTTACAGGGGGAGAGGCAGCCCCAGCATTTT,CASSLQGERQPQHF
.,TRBD1,TRBJ1-1,TRBV29-1,TGCAGCTCCTGGGACAGAATGAACACTGAAGCTTTCTTT,CSSWDRMNTEAFF
once,.,TRBJ1-1,TRBV12-3/TRBV12-4,TGTGCCAGCAAGGGATCGTGGAACACTGAAGCTTTCTTT,CASKGSWNTEAFF
.,TRBD1,TRBJ1-3,TRBV18,TGTGCCAGCTCTGACGACAGGGCTGGAAACACCATATATTTT,CASSDDRAGNTIYF
.,.,TRBJ2-7,TRBV6-5,TGTGCCAGCAGTACTAGAAGACTAGGGAACTACGAGCAGTACTTC,CASSTRRLGNYEQYF
few,.,TRBJ2-7,TRBV10-1,TGCGCCAGCAGTGAGTCCGGGACCGCATACGAGCAGTACTTC,CASSESGTAYEQYF
.,.,TRBJ2-5,TRBV9,TGTGCCAGCAGCGTTTCTCCGGAAGAGACCCAGTACTTC,CASSVSPEETQYF
.,.,TRBJ1-5,TRBV2,TGTGCCAGCAGTGAAGGGGACGGTTCTCAGCCCCAGCATTTT,CASSEGDGSQPQHF
.,.,TRBJ1-3,TRBV2,TGTGCCAGCGTCAGGCCACCCGGTGGAAACACCATATATTTT,CASVRPPGGNTIYF
.,.,TRBJ1-1,TRBV10-3,TGTGCCATCAGTGATTTGGGGGATAACACTGAAGCTTTCTTT,CAISDLGDNTEAFF
.,.,TRBJ1-5,TRBV19,TGTGCCAGTAGTGATGGGACCGACCGATCAGCCCAGCATTTT,CASSDGTDRSAQHF
.,.,TRBJ2-7,TRBV5-4,TGTGCCAGCAGCTTGGCGGGGGGCGCCTCCTACGAGCAGTACTTC,CASSLAGGASYEQYF
.,TRBD2,TRBJ2-3,TRBV5-1,TGCGCCAGCAGCTTAAGGCGGGAGCTTACAGATACGCAGTATTTT,CASSLRRELTDTQYF
.,.,TRBJ2-3,TRBV6-1,TGTGCCAGCAGGGACACGGGTAGCACAGATACGCAGTATTTT,CASRDTGSTDTQYF